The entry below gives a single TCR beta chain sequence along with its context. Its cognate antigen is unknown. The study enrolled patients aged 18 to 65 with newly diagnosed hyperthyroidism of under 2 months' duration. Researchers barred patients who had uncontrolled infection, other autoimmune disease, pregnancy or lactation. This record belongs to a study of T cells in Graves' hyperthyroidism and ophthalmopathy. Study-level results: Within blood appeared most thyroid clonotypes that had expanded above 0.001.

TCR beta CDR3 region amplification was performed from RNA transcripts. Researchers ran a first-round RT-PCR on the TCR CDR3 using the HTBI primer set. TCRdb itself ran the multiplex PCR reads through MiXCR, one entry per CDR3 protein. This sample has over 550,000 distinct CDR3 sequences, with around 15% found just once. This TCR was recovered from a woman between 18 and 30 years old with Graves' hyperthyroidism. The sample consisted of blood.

CDR3 in DNA: TGCAGCGTGACGACAGGGGGCAACACTGAAGCTTTCTTT. Protein product: CSVTTGGNTEAFF. The chain couples TRBV29-1 to TRBJ1-1; TRBD1 matches 10 bases. V shed 6 bases, J shed 2 bases, and the junction held 3 bases outside the gene matches. CDR1 and CDR2 (germline): SQVTM, ANQGSEA. This CDR3 is 13 amino acids long.